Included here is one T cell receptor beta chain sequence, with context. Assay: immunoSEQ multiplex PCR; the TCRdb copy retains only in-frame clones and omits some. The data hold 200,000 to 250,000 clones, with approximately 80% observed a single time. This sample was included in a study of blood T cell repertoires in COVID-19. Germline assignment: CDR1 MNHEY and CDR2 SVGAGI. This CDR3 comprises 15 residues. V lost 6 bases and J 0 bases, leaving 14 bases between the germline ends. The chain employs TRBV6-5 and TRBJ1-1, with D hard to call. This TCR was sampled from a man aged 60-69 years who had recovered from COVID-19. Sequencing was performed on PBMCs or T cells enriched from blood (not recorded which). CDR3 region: CASSNPGSMNTEAFF. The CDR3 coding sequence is TGTGCCAGCAGCAACCCCGGGAGCATGAACACTGAAGCTTTCTTT.